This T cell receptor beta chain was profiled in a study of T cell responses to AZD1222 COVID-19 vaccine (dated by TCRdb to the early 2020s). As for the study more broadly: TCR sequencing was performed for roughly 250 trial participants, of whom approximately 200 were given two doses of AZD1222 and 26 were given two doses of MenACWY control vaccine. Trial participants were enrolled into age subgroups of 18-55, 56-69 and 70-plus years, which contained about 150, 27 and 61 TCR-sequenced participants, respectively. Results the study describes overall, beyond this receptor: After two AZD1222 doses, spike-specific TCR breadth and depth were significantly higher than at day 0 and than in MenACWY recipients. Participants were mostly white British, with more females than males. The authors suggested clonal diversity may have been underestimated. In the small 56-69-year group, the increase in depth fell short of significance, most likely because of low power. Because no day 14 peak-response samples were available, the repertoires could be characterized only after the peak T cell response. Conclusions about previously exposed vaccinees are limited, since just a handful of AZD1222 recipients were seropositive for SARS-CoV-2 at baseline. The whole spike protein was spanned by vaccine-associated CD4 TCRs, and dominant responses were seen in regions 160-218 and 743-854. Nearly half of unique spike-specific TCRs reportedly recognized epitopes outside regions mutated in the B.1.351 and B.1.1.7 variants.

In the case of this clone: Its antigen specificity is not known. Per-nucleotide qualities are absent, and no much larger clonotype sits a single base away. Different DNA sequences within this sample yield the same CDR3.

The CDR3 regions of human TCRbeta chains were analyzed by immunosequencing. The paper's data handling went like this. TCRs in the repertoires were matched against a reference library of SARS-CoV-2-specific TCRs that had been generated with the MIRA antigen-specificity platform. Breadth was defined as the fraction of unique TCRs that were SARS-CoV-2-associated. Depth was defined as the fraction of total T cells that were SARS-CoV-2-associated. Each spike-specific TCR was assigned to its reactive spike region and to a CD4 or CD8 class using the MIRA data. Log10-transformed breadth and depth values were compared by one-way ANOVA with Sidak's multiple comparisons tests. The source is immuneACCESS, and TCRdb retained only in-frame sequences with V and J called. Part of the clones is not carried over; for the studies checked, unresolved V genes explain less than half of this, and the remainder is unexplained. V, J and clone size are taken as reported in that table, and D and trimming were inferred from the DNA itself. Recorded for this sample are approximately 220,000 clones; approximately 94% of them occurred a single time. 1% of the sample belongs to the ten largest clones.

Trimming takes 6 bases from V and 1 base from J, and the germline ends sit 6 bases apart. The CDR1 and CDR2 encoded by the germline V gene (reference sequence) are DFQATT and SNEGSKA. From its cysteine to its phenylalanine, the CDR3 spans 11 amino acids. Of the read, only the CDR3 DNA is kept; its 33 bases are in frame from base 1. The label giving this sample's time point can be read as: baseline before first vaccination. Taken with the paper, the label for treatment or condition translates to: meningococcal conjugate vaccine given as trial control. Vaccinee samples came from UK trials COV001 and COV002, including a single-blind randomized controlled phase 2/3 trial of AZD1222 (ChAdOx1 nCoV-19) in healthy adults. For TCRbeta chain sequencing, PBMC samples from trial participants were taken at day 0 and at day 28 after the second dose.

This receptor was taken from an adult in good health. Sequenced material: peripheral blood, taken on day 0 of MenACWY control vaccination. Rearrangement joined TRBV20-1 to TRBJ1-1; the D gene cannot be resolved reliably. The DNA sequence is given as TGCAGTGCAAACAGGAACACTGAAGCTTTCTTT. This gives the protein CSANRNTEAFF.